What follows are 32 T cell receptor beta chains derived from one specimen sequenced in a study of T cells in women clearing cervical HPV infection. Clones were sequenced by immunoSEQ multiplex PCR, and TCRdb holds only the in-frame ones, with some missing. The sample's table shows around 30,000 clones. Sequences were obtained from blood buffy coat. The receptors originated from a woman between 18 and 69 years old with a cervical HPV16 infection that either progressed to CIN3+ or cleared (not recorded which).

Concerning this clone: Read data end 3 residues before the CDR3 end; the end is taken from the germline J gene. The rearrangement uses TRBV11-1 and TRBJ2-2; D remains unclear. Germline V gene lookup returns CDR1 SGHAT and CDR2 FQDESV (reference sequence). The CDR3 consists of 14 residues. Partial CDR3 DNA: TGTGCCAGCAGCTTACAAGGAGCAGGCTCACCG. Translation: CASSLQGAGSP. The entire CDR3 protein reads CASSLQGAGSPLFF.

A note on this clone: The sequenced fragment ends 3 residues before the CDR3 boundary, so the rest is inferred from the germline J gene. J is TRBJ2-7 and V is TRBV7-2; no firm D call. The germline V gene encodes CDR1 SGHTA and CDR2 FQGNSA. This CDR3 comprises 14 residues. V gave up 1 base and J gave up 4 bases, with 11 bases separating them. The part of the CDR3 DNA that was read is TGTGCCAGCAGCTTAGTAGCCCCCATGTACGAG. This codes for CASSLVAPMYE. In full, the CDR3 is CASSLVAPMYEQYF.

The DNA read from the CDR3 is TGCAGTGCTTTCCGCGAGACAGGGTCCAGGAATTCACCG. This translates into CSAFRETGSRNSP. The complete CDR3 reads CSAFRETGSRNSPLFF. This chain joins TRBV20-1 and TRBJ2-2, with TRBD1 matching 7 bases. From the germline J gene comes the end of the CDR3, since the read stops 3 residues before it. Looked up from germline, CDR1 is DFQATT and CDR2 is SNEGSKA (reference sequence). This CDR3 is 16 amino acids long.

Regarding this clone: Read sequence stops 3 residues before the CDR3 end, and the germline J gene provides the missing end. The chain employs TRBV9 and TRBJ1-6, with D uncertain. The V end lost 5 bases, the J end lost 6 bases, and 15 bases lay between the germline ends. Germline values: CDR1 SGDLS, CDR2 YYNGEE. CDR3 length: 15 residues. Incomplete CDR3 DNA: TGTGCCAGCAGTCCTCGGGTCACCCCTAATTCACCC. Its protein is CASSPRVTPNSP. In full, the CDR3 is CASSPRVTPNSPLHF.

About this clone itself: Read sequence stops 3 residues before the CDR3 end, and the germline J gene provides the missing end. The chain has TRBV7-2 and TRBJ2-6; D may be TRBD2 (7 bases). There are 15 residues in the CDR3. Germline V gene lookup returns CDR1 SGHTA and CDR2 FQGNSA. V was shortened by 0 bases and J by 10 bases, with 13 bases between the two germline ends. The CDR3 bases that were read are TGTGCCAGCAGCTTAGCATTAGGGGGGGTAAACGTC. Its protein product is CASSLALGGVNV. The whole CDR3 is CASSLALGGVNVLTF.

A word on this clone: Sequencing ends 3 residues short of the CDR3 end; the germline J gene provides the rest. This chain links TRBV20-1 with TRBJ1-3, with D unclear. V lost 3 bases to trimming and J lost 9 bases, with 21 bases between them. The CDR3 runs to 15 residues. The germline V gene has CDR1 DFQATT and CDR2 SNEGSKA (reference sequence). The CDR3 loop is CSARGHQQDVRTIYF. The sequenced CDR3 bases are TGCAGTGCTAGGGGTCATCAGCAGGATGTTCGCACC.

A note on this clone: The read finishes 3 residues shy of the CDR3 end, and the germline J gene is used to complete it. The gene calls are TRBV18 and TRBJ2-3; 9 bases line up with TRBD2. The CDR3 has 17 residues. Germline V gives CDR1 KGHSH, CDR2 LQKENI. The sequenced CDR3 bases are TGTGCCAGCTCACCGTTAGCGGGGGCCGATAGACAAGAGACG. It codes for CASSPLAGADRQET. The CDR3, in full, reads CASSPLAGADRQETQYF.

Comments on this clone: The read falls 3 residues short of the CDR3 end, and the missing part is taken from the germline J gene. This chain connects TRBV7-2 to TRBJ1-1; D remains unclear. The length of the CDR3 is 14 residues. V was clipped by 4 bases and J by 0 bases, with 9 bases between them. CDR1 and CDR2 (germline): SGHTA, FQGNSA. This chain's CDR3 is CASSYNYMNTEAFF. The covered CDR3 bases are TGTGCCAGCAGCTACAACTACATGAACACTGAA.

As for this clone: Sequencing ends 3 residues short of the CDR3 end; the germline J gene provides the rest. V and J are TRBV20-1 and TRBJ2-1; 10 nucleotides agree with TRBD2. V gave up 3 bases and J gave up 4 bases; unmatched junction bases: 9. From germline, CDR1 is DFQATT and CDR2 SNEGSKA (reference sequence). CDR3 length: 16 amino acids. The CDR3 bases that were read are TGCAGTGCTAGTTCGGATAGCGGGGGGAGGTACAATGAG. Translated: CSASSDSGGRYNE. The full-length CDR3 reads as CSASSDSGGRYNEQFF.

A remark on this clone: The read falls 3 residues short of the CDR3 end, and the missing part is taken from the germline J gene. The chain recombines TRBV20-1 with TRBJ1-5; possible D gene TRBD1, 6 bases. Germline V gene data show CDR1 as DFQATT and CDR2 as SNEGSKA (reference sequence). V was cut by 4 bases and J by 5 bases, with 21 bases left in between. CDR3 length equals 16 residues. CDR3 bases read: TGCAGTGCTATCCTAAACCGGGCAGGGGCTCATCAGCCC. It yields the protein CSAILNRAGAHQP. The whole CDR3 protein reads CSAILNRAGAHQPQHF.

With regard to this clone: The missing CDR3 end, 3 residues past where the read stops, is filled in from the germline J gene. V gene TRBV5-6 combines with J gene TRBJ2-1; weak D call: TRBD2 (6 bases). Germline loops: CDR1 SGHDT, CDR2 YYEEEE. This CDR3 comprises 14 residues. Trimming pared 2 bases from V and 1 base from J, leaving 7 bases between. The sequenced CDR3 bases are TGTGCCAGCAGCTTAGCGGGTTCCTACAATGAG. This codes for CASSLAGSYNE. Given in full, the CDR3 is CASSLAGSYNEQFF. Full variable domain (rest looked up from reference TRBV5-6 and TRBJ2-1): DAGVTQSPTHLIKTRGQQVTLRCSPKSGHDTVSWYQQALGQGPQFIFQYYEEEERQRGNFPDRFSGHQFPNYSSELNVNALLLGDSALYLCASSLAGSYNEQFFGPGTRLTVL.

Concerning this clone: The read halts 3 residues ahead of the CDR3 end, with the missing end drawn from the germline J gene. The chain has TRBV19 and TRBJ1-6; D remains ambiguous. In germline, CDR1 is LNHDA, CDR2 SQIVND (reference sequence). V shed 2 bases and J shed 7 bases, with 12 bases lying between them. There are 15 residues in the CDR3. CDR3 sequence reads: CASSISSGSNSPLHF. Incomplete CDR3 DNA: TGTGCCAGTAGTATATCCTCAGGTTCCAATTCACCC.

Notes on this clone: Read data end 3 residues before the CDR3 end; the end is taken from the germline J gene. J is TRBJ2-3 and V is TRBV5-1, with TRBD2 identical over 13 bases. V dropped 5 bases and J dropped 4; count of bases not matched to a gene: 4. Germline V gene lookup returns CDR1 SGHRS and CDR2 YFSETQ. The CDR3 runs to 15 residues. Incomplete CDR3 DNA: TGCGCCAGCAGTAGCGGACTAGCGGGGGCAGATACG. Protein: CASSSGLAGADT. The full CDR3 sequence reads CASSSGLAGADTQYF.

The CDR3 here is CASSVTVNTGELFF. The CDR3 bases that were read are TGCGCCAGCAGCGTCACAGTAAACACCGGGGAG. The rearrangement links TRBV5-1 to TRBJ2-2; D gene uncertain. The read is 3 residues too short to cover the CDR3 end, so that end is filled in from the germline J gene. This CDR3 region has 14 residues. CDR1 SGHRS and CDR2 YFSETQ come from the germline V gene. V lost 4 bases and J 2 bases, leaving 9 bases between the germline ends.

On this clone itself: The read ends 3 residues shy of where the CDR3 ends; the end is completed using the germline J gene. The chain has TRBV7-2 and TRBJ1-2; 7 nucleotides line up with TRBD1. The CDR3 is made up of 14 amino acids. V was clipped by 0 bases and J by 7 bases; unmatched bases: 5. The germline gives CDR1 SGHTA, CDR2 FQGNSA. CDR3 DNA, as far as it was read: TGTGCCAGCAGCTTAGCCCATCAGGGGGGTGGC. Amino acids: CASSLAHQGGG. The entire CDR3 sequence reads CASSLAHQGGGYTF.

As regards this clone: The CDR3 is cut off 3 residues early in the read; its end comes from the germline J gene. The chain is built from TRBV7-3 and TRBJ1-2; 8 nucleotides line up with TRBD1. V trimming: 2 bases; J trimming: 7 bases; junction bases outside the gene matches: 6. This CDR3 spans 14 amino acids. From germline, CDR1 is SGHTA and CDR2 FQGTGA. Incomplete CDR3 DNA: TGTGCCAGCAGCTTAGCGGCAGGGGGCTTTGGC. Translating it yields CASSLAAGGFG. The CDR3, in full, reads CASSLAAGGFGYTF.

Partial CDR3 DNA: TGTGCCAGCAGCTTAGCCCACGCAGATGGT. It is translated as CASSLAHADG. The entire CDR3 reads CASSLAHADGQYF. The chain links TRBV7-2 to TRBJ2-4; D is ambiguous. The read falls 3 residues short of the CDR3 end, and the missing part is taken from the germline J gene. This CDR3 is 13 amino acids long. Germline CDR1 is SGHTA and CDR2 is FQGNSA.

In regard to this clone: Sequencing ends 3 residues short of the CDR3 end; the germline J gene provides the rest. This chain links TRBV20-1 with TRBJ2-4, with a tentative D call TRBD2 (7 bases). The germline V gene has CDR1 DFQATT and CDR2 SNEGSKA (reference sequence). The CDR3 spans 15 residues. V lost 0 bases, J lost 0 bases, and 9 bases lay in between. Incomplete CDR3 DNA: TGCAGTGCTAGAGAAGGGGGGGGAGCCAAAAACATT. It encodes CSAREGGGAKNI. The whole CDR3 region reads CSAREGGGAKNIQYF.

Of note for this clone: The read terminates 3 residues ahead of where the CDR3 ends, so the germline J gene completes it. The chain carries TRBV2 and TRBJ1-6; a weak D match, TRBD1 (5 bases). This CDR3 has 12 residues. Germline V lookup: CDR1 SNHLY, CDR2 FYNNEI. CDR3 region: CASRGTVYPLHF. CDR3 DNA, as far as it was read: TGTGCCAGCAGGGGGACTGTCTACCCC.

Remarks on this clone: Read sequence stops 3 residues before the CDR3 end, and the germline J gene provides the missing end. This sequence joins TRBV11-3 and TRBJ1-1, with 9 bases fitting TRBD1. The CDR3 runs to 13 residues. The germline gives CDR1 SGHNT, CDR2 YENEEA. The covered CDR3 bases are TGTGCCAGCAGCTTCACAGGGGGCTCGGAA. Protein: CASSFTGGSE. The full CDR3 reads CASSFTGGSEAFF. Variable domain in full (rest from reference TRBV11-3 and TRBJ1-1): EAGVVQSPRYKIIEKKQPVAFWCNPISGHNTLYWYLQNLGQGPELLIRYENEEAVDDSQLPKDRFSAERLKGVDSTLKIQPAELGDSAVYLCASSFTGGSEAFFGQGTRLTVV.

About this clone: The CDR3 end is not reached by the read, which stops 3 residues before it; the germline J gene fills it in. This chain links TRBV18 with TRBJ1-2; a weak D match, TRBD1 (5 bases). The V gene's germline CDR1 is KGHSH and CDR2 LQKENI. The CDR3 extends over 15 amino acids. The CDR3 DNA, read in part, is TGTGCCAGCTCGTTAGGGGTTAGCTCCTACAATGAC. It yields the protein CASSLGVSSYND. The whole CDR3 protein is CASSLGVSSYNDYTF.

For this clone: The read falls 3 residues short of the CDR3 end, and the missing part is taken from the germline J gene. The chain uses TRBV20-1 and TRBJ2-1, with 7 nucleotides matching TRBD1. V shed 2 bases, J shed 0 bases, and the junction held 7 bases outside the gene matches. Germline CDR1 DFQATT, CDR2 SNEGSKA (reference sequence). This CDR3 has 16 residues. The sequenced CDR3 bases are TGCAGTGCTAGACGCGGACAGGTGAGCTCCTACAATGAG. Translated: CSARRGQVSSYNE. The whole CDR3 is CSARRGQVSSYNEQFF.

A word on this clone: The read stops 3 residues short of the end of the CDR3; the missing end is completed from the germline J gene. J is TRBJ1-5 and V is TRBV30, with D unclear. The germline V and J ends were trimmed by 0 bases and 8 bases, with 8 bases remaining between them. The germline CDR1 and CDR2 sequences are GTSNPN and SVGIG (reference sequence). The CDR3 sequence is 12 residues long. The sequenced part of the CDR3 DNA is TGTGCCTGGAGTGTTATCCCGGAGCCC. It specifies CAWSVIPEP. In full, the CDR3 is CAWSVIPEPQHF.

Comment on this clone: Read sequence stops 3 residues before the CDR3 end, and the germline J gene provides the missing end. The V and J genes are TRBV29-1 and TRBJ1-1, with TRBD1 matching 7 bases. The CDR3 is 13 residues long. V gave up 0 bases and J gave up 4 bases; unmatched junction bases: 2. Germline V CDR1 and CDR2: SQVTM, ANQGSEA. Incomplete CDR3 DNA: TGCAGCGTTGAAGATACAGGGGCCACTGAA. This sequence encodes CSVEDTGATE. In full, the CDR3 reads CSVEDTGATEAFF.

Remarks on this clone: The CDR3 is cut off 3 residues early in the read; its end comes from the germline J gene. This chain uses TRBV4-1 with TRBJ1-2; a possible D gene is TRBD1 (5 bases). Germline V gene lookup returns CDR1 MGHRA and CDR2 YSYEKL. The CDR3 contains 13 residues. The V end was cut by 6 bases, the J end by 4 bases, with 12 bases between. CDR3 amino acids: CASSPDSPYGYTF. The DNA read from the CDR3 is TGCGCCAGCAGTCCTGACAGCCCCTATGGC.

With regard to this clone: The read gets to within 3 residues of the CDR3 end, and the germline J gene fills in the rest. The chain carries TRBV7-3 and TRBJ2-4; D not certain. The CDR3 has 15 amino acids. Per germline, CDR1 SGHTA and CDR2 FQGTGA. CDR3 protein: CASSLTGSANYGQYF. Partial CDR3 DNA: TGTGCCAGCAGCTTAACAGGTTCCGCTAACTATGGT.

The sequenced CDR3 bases are TGTGCCAGCAGCTACCGGGACAGGGAATACGAC. Protein: CASSYRDREYD. The whole CDR3 protein is CASSYRDREYDYTF. The rearrangement joins TRBV7-6 to TRBJ1-2, with TRBD1 identical over 9 bases. From the germline J gene comes the end of the CDR3, since the read stops 3 residues before it. The CDR3 is 14 residues long. Per germline, CDR1 SGHVS and CDR2 FNYEAQ.

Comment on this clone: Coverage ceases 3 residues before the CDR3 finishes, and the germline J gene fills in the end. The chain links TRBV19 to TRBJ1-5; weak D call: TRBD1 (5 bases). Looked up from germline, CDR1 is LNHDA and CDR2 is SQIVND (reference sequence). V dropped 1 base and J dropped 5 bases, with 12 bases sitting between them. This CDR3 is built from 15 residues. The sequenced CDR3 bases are TGTGCCAGTAGTATAGGAGGCCAGGGATATCAGCCC. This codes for CASSIGGQGYQP. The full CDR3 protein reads CASSIGGQGYQPQHF.

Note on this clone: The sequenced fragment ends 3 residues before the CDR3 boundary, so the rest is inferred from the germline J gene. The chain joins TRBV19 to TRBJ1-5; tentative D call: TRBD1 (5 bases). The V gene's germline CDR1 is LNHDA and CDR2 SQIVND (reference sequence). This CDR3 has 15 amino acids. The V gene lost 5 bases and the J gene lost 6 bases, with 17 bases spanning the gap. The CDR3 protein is CASSFGGRERQPQHF. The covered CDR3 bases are TGTGCCAGTAGTTTCGGCGGCAGGGAGCGTCAGCCC.

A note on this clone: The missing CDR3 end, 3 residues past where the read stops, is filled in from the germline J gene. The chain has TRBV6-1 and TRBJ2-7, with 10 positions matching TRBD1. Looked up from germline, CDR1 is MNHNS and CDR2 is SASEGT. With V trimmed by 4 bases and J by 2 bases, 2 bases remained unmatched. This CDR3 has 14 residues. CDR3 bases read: TGTGCCAGCAGTGCCGGACAGGGGGCCTACGAG. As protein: CASSAGQGAYE. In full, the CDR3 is CASSAGQGAYEQYF.

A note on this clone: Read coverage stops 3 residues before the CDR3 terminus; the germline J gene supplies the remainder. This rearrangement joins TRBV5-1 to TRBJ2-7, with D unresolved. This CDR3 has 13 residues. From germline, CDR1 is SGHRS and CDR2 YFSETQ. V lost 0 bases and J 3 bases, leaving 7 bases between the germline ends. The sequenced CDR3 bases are TGCGCCAGCAGCTTGGCCCTTAGCTACGAG. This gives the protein CASSLALSYE. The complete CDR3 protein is CASSLALSYEQYF.

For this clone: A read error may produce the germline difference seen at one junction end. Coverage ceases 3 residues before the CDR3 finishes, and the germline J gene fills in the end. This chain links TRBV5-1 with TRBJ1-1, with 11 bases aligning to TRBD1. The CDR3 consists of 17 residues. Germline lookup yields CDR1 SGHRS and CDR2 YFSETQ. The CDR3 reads CASSLSYMGQGGSEAFF. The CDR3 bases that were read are TGCGCCAGCAGCTTGTCTTACATGGGACAGGGGGGTTCTGAG.